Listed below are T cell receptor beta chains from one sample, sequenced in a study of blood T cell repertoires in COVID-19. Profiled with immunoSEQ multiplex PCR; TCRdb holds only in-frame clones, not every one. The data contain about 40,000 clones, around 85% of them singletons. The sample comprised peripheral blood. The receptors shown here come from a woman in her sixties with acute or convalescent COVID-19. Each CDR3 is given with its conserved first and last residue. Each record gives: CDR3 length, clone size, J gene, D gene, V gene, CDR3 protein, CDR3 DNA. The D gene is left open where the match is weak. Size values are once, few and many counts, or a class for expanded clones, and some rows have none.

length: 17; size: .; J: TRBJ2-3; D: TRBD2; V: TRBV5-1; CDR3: CASSLGTSGRAFNTQYF; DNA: TGCGCCAGCAGCTTGGGGACTAGCGGGAGGGCTTTCAATACGCAGTATTTT
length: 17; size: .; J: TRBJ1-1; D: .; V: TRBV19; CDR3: CASSTPGSRYGNTEAFF; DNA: TGTGCCAGTAGTACCCCAGGGTCCCGGTACGGGAACACTGAAGCTTTCTTT
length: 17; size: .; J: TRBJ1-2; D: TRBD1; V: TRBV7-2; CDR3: CASSPAGTGGRIYGYTF; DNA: TGTGCCAGCAGCCCCGCCGGGACAGGGGGGAGGATCTATGGCTACACCTTC
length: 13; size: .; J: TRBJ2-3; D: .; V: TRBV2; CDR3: CASSDRPTDTQYF; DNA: TGTGCCAGCAGTGACCGTCCCACAGATACGCAGTATTTT
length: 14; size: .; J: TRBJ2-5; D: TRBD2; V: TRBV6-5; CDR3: CASSSGGARETQYF; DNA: TGTGCCAGCAGTAGCGGGGGGGCCAGAGAGACCCAGTACTTC
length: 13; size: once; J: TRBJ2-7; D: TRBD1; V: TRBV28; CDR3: CATHTGGRYEQYF; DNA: TGTGCCACCCACACAGGGGGCCGGTACGAGCAGTACTTC
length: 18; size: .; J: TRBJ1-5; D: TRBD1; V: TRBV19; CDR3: CASSRGGTGGAGNQPQHF; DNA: TGTGCCAGTAGTAGAGGAGGGACAGGGGGCGCGGGCAATCAGCCCCAGCATTTT
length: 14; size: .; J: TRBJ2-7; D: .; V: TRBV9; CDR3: CASSVDQVPYEQYF; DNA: TGTGCCAGCAGCGTTGATCAGGTACCGTACGAGCAGTACTTC
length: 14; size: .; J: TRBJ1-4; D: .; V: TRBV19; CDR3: CASKRLSGDEKLFF; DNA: TGTGCCAGTAAGCGGCTATCGGGGGACGAAAAACTGTTTTTT
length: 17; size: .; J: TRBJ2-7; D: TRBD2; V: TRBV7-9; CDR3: CASSPGLAGLVAGEQYF; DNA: TGTGCCAGCAGCCCGGGACTAGCGGGACTGGTAGCAGGCGAGCAGTACTTC
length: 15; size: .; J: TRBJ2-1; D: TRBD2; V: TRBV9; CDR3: CASSAPGLAENEQFF; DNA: TGTGCCAGCAGCGCGCCGGGACTAGCGGAGAATGAGCAGTTCTTC
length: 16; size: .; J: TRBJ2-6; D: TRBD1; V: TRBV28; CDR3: CASSGQGAGGANVLTF; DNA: TGTGCCAGCAGTGGACAGGGGGCGGGTGGGGCCAACGTCCTGACTTTC
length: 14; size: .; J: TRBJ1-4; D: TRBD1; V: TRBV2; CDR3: CASTLTGDSEKLFF; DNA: TGTGCCAGCACCCTAACAGGGGATTCTGAAAAACTGTTTTTT
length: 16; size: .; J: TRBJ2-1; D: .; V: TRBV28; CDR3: CASSPGGLSSYNEQFF; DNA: TGTGCCAGCAGTCCCGGGGGGCTCTCCTCCTACAATGAGCAGTTCTTC
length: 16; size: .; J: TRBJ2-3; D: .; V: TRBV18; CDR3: CASSATTYRLTDTQYF; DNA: TGTGCCAGCTCAGCAACGACTTATCGGCTTACAGATACGCAGTATTTT
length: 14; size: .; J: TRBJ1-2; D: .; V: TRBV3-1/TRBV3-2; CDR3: CASSPTGEGYGYTF; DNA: TGTGCCAGCAGCCCCACGGGGGAGGGCTATGGCTACACCTTC
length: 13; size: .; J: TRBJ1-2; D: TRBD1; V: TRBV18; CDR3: CASSPDRASGYTF; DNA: TGTGCCAGCTCACCGGACAGGGCTTCTGGCTACACCTTC
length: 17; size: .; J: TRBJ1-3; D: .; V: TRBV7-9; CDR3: CASSLVGTAYSGNTIYF; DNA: TGTGCCAGCAGCTTAGTTGGCACCGCATACTCTGGAAACACCATATATTTT
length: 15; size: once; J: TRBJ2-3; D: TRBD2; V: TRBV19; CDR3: CASSSSSGGRYTQYF; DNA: TGTGCCAGTAGTTCATCTAGCGGGGGGAGATATACGCAGTATTTT
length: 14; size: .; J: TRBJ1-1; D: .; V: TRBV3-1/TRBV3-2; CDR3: CASSQASGITEAFF; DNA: TGTGCCAGCAGCCAAGCAAGCGGTATAACTGAAGCTTTCTTT
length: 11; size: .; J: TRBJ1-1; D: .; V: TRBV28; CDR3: CASSPGVGAFF; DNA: TGTGCCAGCAGTCCAGGGGTTGGGGCTTTCTTT
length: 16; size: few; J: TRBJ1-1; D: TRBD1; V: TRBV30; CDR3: CAWGVGQVSWGTEAFF; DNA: TGTGCCTGGGGGGTGGGACAGGTTAGTTGGGGCACTGAAGCTTTCTTT
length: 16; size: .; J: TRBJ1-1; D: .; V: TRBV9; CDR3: CASSPRRTLQGSEAFF; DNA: TGTGCCAGCAGCCCGAGGAGGACCTTACAGGGTTCAGAAGCTTTCTTT
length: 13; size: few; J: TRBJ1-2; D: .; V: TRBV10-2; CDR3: CASRSGTGDGYTF; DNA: TGCGCCAGCAGATCCGGGACGGGGGATGGCTACACCTTC
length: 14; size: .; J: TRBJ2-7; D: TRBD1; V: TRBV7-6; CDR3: CASSLAGGAYEQYF; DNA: TGTGCCAGCAGCTTAGCAGGGGGCGCCTACGAGCAGTACTTC
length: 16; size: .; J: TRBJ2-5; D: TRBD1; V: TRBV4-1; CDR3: CASSQVSRGGAETQYF; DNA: TGCGCCAGCAGCCAAGTTTCTAGAGGGGGCGCCGAGACCCAGTACTTC
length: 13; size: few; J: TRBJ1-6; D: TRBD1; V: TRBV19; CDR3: CASRTGGNSPLHF; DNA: TGTGCCAGTAGGACAGGGGGCAATTCACCCCTCCACTTT
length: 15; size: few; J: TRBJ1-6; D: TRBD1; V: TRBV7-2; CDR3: CASSSAAGQNSPLHF; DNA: TGTGCCAGCAGCTCCGCCGCGGGACAGAATTCACCCCTCCACTTT
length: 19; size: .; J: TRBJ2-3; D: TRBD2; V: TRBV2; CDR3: CASSEGWTSIKVVTDTQYF; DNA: TGTGCCAGCAGTGAAGGTTGGACTAGCATCAAGGTTGTGACAGATACGCAGTATTTT
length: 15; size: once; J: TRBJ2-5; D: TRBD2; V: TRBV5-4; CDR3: CASSALTSGQETQYF; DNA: TGTGCCAGCAGCGCACTAACTAGCGGGCAAGAGACCCAGTACTTC
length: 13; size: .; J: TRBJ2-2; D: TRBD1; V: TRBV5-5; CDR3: CASSLQGIGELFF; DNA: TGTGCCAGCAGCTTACAGGGGATCGGGGAGCTGTTTTTT
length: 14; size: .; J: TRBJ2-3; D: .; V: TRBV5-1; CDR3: CASSSGLSTDTQYF; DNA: TGCGCCAGCAGCTCTGGACTCAGCACAGATACGCAGTATTTT
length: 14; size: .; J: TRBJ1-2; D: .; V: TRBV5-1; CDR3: CASSVGTGDYGYTF; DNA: TGCGCCAGCAGCGTCGGCACAGGAGACTATGGCTACACCTTC
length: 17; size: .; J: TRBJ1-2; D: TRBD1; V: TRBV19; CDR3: CASSHSPRTGSPHGYTF; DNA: TGTGCCAGTTCTCACTCACCTAGGACAGGGTCGCCCCATGGCTACACCTTC
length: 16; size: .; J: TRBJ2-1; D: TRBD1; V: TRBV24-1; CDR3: CATSDLRTGLDNEQFF; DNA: TGTGCCACCAGTGACTTAAGGACAGGTCTCGACAATGAGCAGTTCTTC